Below, one T cell receptor (beta chain) is given with its context. Its antigen target is currently unknown. Within one base of it there is no much larger clone, and no base qualities were kept. The data were taken from a study of blood T cell repertoires in COVID-19 (dated by TCRdb to about 2020). The study in broad terms: Collaborator samples came from the United States, Italy and Spain and covered acute and convalescent phases of COVID-19. The sample metadata nearly always contained a de-identified subject ID, COVID-19 status, age in years and sex. Where HLA class I and class II types were available, the types were taken from metadata supplied by the sample provider, not from assay-based typing. The repertoires were released in a freely available public database meant as a resource for research on the immune response to SARS-CoV-2. The material from the prospective study consisted of cDNA or gDNA derived from T cells, B-cell-depleted T cells, or PBMCs. Samples were obtained from the ongoing ImmuneRACE study (first 160 participants) and from over a thousand subjects provided by 6 global collaborators. The dataset comprised deeply sampled blood TCRbeta repertoires from subjects exposed to, actively infected with, or recovered from COVID-19.

Here is what the overall study found, with its caveats: Clinical and demographic metadata were provided uncurated, with the amount varying by source and participant.

Counted from cysteine to phenylalanine, this CDR3 has 16 amino acids. Of all the DNA, just the CDR3 is kept, 48 bases in frame from base 1. Unmatched junction bases come to 6, with V trimmed by 4 bases and J by 3 bases. The germline V gene (reference sequence) supplies CDR1 SGHNT and CDR2 YYREEE. TCRbeta CDR3 regions were amplified from genomic DNA using the immunoSEQ Assay, a bias-controlled multiplex PCR. The paper's processing steps were these. Within the assay, amplification of reference gene primers was used to estimate how many nucleated cells each sample contained. To quantify the absolute abundance of each unique TCRbeta CDR3 rearrangement, sequence reads were collapsed and filtered. Productive Simpson clonality was computed per sample as the square root of Simpson's diversity index over productive rearrangements. Imported from immuneACCESS, the table was reduced by TCRdb to in-frame sequences with V and J called. These copies leave out some clones; in studies compared against another copy, an unresolved V gene accounts for under half, and the cause of the remainder is not known. The D gene and trimming were derived from the DNA, and the V and J assignments and clone size from that table. For this sample there are about 250,000 clones; 70% to 90% appear just once. Over 1.2% of the sample lies in the top ten.

Collaborating institutions collected whole blood in K2EDTA tubes following their own protocols. For TCRbeta analysis, collaborators shipped samples as frozen whole blood, isolated PBMCs, or DNA extracted from either of those sample types. This TCR was sampled from a man older than 75 with acute or convalescent COVID-19. The chain was built from TRBV5-4 and TRBJ2-3; the central 12 bases match TRBD2. Sample: peripheral blood. The CDR3 protein sequence reads: CASSLGLAGATDTQYF. The DNA sequence is as follows: TGTGCCAGCAGCCTGGGACTAGCGGGTGCTACAGATACGCAGTATTTT. Reference TRBV5-4 and TRBJ2-3 genes cover what lies past the CDR3, so the full variable domain is ETGVTQSPTHLIKTRGQQVTLRCSSQSGHNTVSWYQQALGQGPQFIFQYYREEENGRGNFPPRFSGLQFPNYSSELNVNALELDDSALYLCASSLGLAGATDTQYFGPGTRLTVL.